This TCR beta chain was found in a study of control samples from healthy donors and cancer patients. Assay: immunoSEQ multiplex PCR; the TCRdb copy retains only in-frame clones and omits some. Here the sample spans more than 85,000 clones, 85% to 90% being singletons. Sequencing was performed on PBMCs. The sequence derives from a woman aged 60 to 75 with lung cancer.

For the CDR3, the DNA is TGTGCCAGCAGTCTCCCGGGACAGCTAAATGAAAAACTGTTTTTT. It translates to CASSLPGQLNEKLFF. This chain joins TRBV28 and TRBJ1-4; TRBD1 matches at 7 bases. Looked up from germline, CDR1 is MDHEN and CDR2 is SYDVKM. Germline trimming cut 5 bases from V and 5 bases from J; bases unmatched to any gene: 8. This CDR3 region has 15 residues.